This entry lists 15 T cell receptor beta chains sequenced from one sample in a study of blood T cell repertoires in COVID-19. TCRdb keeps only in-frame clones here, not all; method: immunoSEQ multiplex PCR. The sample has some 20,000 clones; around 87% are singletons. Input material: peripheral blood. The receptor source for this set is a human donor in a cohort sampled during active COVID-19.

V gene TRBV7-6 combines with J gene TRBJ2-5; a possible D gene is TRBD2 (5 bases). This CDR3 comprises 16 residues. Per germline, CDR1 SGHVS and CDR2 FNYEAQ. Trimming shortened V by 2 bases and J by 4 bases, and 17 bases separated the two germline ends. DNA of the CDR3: TGTGCCAGCAGCTTAAGGGAGATCCGGACTTCAGAGACCCAGTACTTC. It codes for CASSLREIRTSETQYF.

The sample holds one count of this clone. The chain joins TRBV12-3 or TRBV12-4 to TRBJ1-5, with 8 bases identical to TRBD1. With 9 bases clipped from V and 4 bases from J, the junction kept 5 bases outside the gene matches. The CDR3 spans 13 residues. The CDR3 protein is CASKYRGNQPQHF. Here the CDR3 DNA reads TGTGCCAGTAAATACAGGGGGAATCAGCCCCAGCATTTT.

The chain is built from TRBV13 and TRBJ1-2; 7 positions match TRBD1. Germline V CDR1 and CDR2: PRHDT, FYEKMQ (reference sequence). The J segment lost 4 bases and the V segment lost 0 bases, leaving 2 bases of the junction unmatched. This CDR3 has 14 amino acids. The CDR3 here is CASSLGGGGYGYTF. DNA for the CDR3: TGTGCCAGCAGCTTAGGAGGGGGCGGCTATGGCTACACCTTC. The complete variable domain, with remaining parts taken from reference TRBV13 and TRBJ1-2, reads AAGVIQSPRHLIKEKRETATLKCYPIPRHDTVYWYQQGPGQDPQFLISFYEKMQSDKGSIPDRFSAQQFSDYHSELNMSSLELGDSALYFCASSLGGGGYGYTFGSGTRLTVV.

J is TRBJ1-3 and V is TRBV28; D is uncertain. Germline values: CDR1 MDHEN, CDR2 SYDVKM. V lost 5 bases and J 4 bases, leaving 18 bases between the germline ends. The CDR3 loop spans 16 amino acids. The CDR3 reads CASSLSDRGGGNTIYF. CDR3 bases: TGTGCCAGCAGTCTCTCGGATCGCGGAGGGGGAAACACCATATATTTT. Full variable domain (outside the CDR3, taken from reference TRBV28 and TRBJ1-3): DVKVTQSSRYLVKRTGEKVFLECVQDMDHENMFWYRQDPGLGLRLIYFSYDVKMKEKGDIPEGYSVSREKKERFSLILESASTNQTSMYLCASSLSDRGGGNTIYFGEGSWLTVV.

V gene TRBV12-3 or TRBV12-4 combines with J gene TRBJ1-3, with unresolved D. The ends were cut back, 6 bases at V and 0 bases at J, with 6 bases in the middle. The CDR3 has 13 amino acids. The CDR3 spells CASRASSGNTIYF. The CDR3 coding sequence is TGTGCCAGCAGGGCTAGCTCTGGAAACACCATATATTTT.

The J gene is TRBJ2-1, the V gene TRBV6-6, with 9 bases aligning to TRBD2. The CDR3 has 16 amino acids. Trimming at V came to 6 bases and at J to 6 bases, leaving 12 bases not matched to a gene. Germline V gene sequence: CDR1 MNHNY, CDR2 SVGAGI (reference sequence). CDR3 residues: CASSYPGLARTNEQFF. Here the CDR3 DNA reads TGTGCCAGCAGCTACCCCGGACTAGCGCGAACCAATGAGCAGTTCTTC.

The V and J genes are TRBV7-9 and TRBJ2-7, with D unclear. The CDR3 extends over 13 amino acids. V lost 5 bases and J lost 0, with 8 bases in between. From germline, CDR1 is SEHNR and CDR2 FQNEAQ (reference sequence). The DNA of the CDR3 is TGTGCCAGCAGCCCACCGAGCTCCTACGAGCAGTACTTC. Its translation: CASSPPSSYEQYF.

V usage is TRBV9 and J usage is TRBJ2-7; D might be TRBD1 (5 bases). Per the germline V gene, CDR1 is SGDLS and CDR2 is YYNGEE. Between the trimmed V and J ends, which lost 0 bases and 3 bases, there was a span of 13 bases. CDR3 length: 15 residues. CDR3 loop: CASSVVRQSLYEQYF. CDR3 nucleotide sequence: TGTGCCAGCAGCGTAGTTCGACAGAGCCTCTACGAGCAGTACTTC. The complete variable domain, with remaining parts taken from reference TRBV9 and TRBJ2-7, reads DSGVTQTPKHLITATGQRVTLRCSPRSGDLSVYWYQQSLDQGLQFLIQYYNGEERAKGNILERFSAQQFPDLHSELNLSSLELGDSALYFCASSVVRQSLYEQYFGPGTRLTVT.

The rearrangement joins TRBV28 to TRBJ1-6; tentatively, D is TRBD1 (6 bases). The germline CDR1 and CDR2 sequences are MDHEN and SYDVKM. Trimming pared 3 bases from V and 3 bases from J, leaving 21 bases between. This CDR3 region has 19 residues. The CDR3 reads CASSFAYRAPTGYNSPLHF. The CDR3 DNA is TGTGCCAGCAGTTTCGCGTACAGGGCTCCAACAGGCTATAATTCACCCCTCCACTTT.

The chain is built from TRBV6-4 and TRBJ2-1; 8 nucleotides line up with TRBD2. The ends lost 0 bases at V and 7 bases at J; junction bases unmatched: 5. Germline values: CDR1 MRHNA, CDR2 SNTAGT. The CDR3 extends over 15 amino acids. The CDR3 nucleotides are TGTGCCAGCAGTGACTCGAGCGGGAGTCATAATGAGCAGTTCTTC. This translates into CASSDSSGSHNEQFF.

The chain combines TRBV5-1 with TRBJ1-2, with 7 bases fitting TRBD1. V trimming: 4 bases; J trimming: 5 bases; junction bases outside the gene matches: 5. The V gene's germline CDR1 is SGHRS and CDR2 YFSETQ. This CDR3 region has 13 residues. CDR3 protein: CASSVGTVYGYTF. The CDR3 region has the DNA TGCGCCAGCAGCGTGGGGACAGTGTATGGCTACACCTTC.

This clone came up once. CDR3 region: CASSLGQGATYEQYF. The CDR3 DNA reads TGTGCCAGCAGCTTAGGACAGGGGGCGACCTACGAGCAGTACTTC. The V gene is TRBV5-5, the J gene TRBJ2-7; TRBD1 matches at 11 bases. V shed 2 bases, J shed 2 bases, and the junction held 3 bases outside the gene matches. The V gene's germline CDR1 is SGHKS and CDR2 YYEKEE (reference sequence). The CDR3 totals 15 residues.

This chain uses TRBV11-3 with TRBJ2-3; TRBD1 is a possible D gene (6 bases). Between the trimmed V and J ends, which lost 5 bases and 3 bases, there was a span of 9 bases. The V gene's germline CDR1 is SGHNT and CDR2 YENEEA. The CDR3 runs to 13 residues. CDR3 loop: CASSHQGTDTQYF. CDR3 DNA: TGTGCCAGCAGCCACCAGGGGACAGATACGCAGTATTTT.

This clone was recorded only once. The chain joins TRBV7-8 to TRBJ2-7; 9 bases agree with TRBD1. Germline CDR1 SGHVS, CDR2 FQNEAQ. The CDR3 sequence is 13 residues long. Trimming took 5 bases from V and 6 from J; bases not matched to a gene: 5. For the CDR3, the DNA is TGTGCCAGCAGCCGGGGACAGGGCCGCGAGCAGTACTTC. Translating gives CASSRGQGREQYF.

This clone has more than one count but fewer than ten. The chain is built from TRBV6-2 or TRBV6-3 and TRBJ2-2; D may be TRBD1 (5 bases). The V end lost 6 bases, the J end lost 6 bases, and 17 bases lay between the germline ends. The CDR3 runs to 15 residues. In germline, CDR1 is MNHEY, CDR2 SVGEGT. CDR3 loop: CASSPADREAGELFF. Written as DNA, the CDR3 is TGTGCCAGCAGCCCCGCCGACAGAGAAGCCGGGGAGCTGTTTTTT.